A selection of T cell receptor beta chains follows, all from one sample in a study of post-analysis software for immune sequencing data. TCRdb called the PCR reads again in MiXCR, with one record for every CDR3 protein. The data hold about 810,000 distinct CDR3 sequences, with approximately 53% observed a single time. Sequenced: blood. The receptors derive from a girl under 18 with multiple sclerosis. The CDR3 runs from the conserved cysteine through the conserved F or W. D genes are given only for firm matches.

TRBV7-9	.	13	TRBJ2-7	CASSDDSSYEQYF
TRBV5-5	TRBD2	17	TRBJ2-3	CASSPNPLANNADTQYF
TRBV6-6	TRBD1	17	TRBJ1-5	CASIPGQGALGNQPQHF
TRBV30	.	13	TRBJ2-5	CAWSPLGGETQYF
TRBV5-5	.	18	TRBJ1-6	CASSFGTTGSSYNSPLHF
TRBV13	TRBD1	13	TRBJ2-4	CASSSDRGYIQYF
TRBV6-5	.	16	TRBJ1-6	CASSWHREGWGQSLHF
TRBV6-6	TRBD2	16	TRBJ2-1	CASSYPSGSIYNEQFF
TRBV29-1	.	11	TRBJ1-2	CSVLRGYGYTF
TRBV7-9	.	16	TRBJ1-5	CASSSAVVVGNQPQHF
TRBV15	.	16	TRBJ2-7	CATSREGLGSPYEQYF
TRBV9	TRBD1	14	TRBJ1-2	CASSTQTGGYGYTF
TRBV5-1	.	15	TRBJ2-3	CASSIPDGITDTQYF
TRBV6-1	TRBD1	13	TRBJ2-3	CASAQGAPDTQYF
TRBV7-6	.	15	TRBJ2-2	CASSLASQGAGELFF
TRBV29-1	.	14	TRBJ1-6	CSVGAVGTDSPLHF
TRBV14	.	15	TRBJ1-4	CASSQVGRSDEKLFF
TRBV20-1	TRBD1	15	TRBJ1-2	CSARDVDRGSGGYTF
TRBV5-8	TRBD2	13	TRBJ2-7	CASGGGSSYEQYF
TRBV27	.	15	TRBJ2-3	CASSFFPGGTDTQYF
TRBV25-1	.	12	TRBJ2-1	CASSEGLVAEFF
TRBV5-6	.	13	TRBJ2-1	CASSRYKGNEQFF
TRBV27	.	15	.	CASSLSVPGVHEQYF
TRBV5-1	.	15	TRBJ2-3	CASSSAERNTDTQYF
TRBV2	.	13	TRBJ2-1	CASSSLLGAEWFF
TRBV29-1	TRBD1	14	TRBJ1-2	CSVEEADRVTGYTF
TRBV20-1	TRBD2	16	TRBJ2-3	CSARDTLAGYTDTQYF
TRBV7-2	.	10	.	CVSSPTEQYF
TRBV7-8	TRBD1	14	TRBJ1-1	CASRLGGMNTEAFF
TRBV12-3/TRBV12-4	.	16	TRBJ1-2	CASSFFVGAGNYGYTF
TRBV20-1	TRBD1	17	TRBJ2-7	CSAPSRVPGQGFYEQYF
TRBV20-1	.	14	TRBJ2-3	CSARDQVSTDTQYF
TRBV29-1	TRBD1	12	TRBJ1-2	CSVGTGVYGYTF
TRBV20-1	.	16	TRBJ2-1	CSASPGFPISYNEQFF
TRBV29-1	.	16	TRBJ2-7	CSVEVREPAVLYEQYF
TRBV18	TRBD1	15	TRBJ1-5	CASSSGQGGGQPQHF
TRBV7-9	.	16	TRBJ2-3	CASSLEGGIVADTQYF
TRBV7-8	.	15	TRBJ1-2	CASSLGLGAGYGYTF
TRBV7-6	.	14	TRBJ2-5	CASSLGGQPGEQYF
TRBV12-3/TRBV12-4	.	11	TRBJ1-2	CATSRGRGYTF
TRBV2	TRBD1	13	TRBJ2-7	CASLGTGMGEQYF
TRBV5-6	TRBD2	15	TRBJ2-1	CASSFTSGDYNEQFF
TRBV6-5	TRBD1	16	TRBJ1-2	CASSYPGGRGLNGYTF
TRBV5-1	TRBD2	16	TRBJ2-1	CASRGLLAGGNNEQFF
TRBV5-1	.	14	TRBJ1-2	CASSLDSGDDGYTF
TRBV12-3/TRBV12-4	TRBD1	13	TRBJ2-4	CASSGTGANIQYF
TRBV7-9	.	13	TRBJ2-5	CASSPAESLEQYF
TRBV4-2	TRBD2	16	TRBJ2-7	CASSQDRTSGGDEQYF
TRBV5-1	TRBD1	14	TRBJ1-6	CASRQTGVGSPLHF
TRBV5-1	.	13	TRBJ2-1	CASSGDHYNEQFF
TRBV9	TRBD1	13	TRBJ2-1	CASSSRNRGEQFF
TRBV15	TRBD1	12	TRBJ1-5	CATSRDDRGQHF
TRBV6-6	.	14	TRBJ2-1	CASSYVGQNNEQFF